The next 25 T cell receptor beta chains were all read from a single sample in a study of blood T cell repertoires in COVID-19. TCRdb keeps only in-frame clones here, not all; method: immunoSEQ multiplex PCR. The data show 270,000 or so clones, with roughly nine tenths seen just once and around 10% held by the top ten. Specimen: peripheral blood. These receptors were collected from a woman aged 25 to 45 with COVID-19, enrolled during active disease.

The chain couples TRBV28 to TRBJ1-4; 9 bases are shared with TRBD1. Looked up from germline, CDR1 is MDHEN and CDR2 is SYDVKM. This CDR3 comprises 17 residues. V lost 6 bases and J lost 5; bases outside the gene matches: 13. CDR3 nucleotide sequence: TGTGCCAGCAGGACGATGACCCCCGGGACAGGGAATGAAAAACTGTTTTTT. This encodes CASRTMTPGTGNEKLFF.

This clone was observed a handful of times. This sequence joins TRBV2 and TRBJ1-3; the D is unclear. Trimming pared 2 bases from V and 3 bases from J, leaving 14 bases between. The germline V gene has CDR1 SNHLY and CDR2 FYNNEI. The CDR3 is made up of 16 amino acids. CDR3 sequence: CASSELPGDVGNTIYF. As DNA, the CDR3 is TGTGCCAGCAGTGAACTGCCGGGAGACGTTGGAAACACCATATATTTT.

The CDR3: CASRQTSSSYNEQFF. CDR3 bases: TGTGCCAGCCGACAAACTTCGAGCTCCTACAATGAGCAGTTCTTC. V and J are TRBV5-6 and TRBJ2-1; D unclear. The length of the CDR3 is 15 residues. V gave up 7 bases and J gave up 0 bases, with 14 bases separating them. Germline V gene data show CDR1 as SGHDT and CDR2 as YYEEEE.

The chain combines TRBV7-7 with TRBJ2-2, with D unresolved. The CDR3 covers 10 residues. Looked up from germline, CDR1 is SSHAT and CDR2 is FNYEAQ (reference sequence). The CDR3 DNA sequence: TGTGGGGCCATTCAGGGGGAGCTGTTTTTT. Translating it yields CGAIQGELFF.

The CDR3 coding sequence is TGTGCCAGCAGCCCCCTTGCGGGGGTAAACACCGGGGAGCTGTTTTTT. Translation: CASSPLAGVNTGELFF. V usage is TRBV7-8 and J usage is TRBJ2-2; 7 bases fit TRBD2. Looked up from germline, CDR1 is SGHVS and CDR2 is FQNEAQ. J lost 2 bases, V lost 5 bases, and 8 bases had no gene match. The CDR3 loop spans 16 amino acids.

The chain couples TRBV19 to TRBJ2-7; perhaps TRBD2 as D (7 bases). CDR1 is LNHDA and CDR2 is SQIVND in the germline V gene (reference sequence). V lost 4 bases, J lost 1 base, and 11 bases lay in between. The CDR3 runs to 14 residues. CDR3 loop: CASSSGGRSYEQYF. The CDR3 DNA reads TGTGCCAGTAGTAGCGGGGGCCGGTCCTACGAGCAGTACTTC.

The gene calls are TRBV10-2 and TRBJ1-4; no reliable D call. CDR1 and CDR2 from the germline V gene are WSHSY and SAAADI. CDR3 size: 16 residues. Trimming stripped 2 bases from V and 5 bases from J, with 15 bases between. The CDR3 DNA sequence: TGCGCCAGCAGTGAGCCCATGGCGGCGGGGAATGAAAAACTGTTTTTT. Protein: CASSEPMAAGNEKLFF.

CDR3 DNA sequence: TGTGCCAGCAGTGGGACTAGCGGGGGCTTCGGGGAGACCCAGTACTTC. The encoded protein is CASSGTSGGFGETQYF. The chain carries TRBV2 and TRBJ2-5; 13 bases are shared with TRBD2. CDR3 length: 16 amino acids. CDR1 and CDR2 from the germline V gene are SNHLY and FYNNEI. V was pared by 4 bases and J by 5 bases, with 7 bases of the junction left unmatched. Using reference TRBV2 and TRBJ2-5 for the parts outside the CDR3, the full variable domain is EPEVTQTPSHQVTQMGQEVILRCVPISNHLYFYWYRQILGQKVEFLVSFYNNEISEKSEIFDDQFSVERPDGSNFTLKIRSTKLEDSAMYFCASSGTSGGFGETQYFGPGTRLLVL.

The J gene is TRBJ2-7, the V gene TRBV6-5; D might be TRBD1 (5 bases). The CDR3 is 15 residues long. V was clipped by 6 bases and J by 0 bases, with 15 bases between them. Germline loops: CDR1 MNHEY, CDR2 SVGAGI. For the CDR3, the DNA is TGTGCCAGCAGCCAGGGATACAGGAGCTCCTACGAGCAGTACTTC. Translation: CASSQGYRSSYEQYF.

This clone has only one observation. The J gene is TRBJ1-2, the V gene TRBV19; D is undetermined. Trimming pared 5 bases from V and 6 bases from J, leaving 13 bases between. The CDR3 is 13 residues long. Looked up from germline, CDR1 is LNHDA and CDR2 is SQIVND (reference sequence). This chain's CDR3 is CASSQEGKDGYTF. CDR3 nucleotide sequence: TGTGCCAGTAGTCAGGAGGGTAAGGATGGCTACACCTTC.

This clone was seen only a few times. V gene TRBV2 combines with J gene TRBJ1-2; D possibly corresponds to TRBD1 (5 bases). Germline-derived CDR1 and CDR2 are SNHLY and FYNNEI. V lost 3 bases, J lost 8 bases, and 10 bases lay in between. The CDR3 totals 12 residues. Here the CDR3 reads CASSDRVSGYTF. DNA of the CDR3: TGTGCCAGCAGTGACAGGGTGTCAGGCTACACCTTC. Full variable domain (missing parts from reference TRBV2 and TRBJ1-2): EPEVTQTPSHQVTQMGQEVILRCVPISNHLYFYWYRQILGQKVEFLVSFYNNEISEKSEIFDDQFSVERPDGSNFTLKIRSTKLEDSAMYFCASSDRVSGYTFGSGTRLTVV.

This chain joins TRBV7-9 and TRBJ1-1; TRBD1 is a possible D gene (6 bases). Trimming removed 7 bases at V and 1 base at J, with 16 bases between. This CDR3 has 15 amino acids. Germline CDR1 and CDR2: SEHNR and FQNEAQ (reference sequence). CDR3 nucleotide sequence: TGTGCCAGCATCCCTCCGGGGGGGGCGAACACTGAAGCTTTCTTT. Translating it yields CASIPPGGANTEAFF. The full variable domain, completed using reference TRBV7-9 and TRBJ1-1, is DTGVSQNPRHKITKRGQNVTFRCDPISEHNRLYWYRQTLGQGPEFLTYFQNEAQLEKSRLLSDRFSAERPKGSFSTLEIQRTEQGDSAMYLCASIPPGGANTEAFFGQGTRLTVV.

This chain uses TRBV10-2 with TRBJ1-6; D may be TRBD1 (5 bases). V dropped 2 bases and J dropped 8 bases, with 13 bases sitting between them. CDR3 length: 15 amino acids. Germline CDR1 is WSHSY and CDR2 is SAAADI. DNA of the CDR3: TGCGCCAGCAGTGAGCAACGGGCGGGGGATTCACCCCTCCACTTT. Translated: CASSEQRAGDSPLHF.

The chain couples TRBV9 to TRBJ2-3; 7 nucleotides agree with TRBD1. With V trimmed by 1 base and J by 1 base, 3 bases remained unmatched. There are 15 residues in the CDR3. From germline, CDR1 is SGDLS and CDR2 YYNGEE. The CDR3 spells CASSVRQGRTDTQYF. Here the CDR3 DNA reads TGTGCCAGCAGCGTAAGACAGGGACGCACAGATACGCAGTATTTT.

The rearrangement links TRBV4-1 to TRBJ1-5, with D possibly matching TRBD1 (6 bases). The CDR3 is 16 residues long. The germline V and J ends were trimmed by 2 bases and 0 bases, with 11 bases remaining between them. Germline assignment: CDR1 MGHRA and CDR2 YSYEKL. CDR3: CASSQITGRSNQPQHF. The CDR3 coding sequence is TGCGCCAGCAGCCAAATAACAGGGCGTAGCAATCAGCCCCAGCATTTT.

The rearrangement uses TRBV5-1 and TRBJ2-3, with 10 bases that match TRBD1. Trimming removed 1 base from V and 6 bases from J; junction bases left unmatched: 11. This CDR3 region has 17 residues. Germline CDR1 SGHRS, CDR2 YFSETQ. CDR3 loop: CASSLYPGQGSVDTQYF. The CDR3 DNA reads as TGCGCCAGCAGCTTGTATCCGGGACAGGGGTCTGTTGATACGCAGTATTTT.

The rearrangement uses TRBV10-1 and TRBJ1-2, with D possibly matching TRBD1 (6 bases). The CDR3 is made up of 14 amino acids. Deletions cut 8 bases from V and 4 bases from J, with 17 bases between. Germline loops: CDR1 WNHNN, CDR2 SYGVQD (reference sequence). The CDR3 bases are TGCGCCAGCTGGGTCCCGGACAGTCGCTATGGCTACACCTTC. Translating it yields CASWVPDSRYGYTF.

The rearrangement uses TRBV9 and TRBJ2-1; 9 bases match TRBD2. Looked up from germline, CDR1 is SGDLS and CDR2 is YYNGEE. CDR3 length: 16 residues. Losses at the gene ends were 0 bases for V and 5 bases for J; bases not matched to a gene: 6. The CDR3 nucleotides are TGTGCCAGCAGCGTAGGGCGGGGGGGCCTTCACAATGAGCAGTTCTTC. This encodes CASSVGRGGLHNEQFF.

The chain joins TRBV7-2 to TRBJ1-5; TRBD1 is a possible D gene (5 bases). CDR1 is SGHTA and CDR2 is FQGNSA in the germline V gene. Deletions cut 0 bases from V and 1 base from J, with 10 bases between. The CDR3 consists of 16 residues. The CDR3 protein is CASSLAGGGSNQPQHF. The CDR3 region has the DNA TGTGCCAGCAGCTTAGCCGGGGGAGGAAGCAATCAGCCCCAGCATTTT. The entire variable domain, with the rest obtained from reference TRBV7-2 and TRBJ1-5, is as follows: GAGVSQSPSNKVTEKGKDVELRCDPISGHTALYWYRQSLGQGLEFLIYFQGNSAPDKSGLPSDRFSAERTGGSVSTLTIQRTQQEDSAVYLCASSLAGGGSNQPQHFGDGTRLSIL.

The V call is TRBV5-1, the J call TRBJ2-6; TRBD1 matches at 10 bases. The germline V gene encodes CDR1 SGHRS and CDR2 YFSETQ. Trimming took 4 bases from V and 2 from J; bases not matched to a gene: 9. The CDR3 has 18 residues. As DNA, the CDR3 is TGCGCCAGCAGCCCAAATCCCGGGACAGGGGCTGGGGCCAACGTCCTGACTTTC. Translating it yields CASSPNPGTGAGANVLTF.

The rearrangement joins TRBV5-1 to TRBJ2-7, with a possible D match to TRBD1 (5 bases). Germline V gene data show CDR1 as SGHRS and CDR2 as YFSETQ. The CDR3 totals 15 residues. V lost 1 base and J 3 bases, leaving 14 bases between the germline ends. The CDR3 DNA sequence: TGCGCCAGCAGCTTGAGTCAGGGAATGGACTACGAGCAGTACTTC. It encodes CASSLSQGMDYEQYF.

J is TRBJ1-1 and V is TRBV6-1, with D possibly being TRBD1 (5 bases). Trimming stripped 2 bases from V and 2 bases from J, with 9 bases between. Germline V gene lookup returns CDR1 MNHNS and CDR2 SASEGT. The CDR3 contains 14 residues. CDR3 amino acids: CASSETDINTEAFF. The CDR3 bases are TGTGCCAGCAGTGAAACGGACATCAACACTGAAGCTTTCTTT.

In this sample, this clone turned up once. For the CDR3, the DNA is TGTGCCACCAGCAGAGATCGACTAGGCGGGGAGCTGTTTTTT. Its translation is CATSRDRLGGELFF. The J gene is TRBJ2-2, the V gene TRBV15; weak D call: TRBD2 (6 bases). CDR3 length equals 14 residues. The germline V and J ends were trimmed by 0 bases and 7 bases, with 9 bases remaining between them. Germline V gene sequence: CDR1 LNHNV, CDR2 YYDKDF (reference sequence).

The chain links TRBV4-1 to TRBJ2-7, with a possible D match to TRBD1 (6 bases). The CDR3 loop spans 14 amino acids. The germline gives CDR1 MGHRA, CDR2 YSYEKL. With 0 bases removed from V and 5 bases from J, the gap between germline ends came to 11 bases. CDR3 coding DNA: TGCGCCAGCAGCCAAGACCACAGGGCCCACGAGCAGTACTTC. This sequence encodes CASSQDHRAHEQYF.

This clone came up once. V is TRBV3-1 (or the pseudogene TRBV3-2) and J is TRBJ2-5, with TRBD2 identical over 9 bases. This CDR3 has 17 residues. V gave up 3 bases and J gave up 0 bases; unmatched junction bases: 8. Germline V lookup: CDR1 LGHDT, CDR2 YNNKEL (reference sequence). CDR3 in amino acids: CASSQWGSGGYQETQYF. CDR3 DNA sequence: TGTGCCAGCAGCCAGTGGGGTAGCGGGGGTTACCAAGAGACCCAGTACTTC.